This TCR beta chain was observed in a study of blood T cell repertoires in COVID-19. Study information: T cells, B-cell-depleted T cells, or PBMCs provided the cDNA or gDNA that served as material.

CDR3 size: 15 residues. Trimming removed 1 base at V and 4 bases at J, with 13 bases between. Germline CDR1 reads LGHDT; CDR2 reads YNNKEL (reference sequence). The Seattle patients, enrolled during active infection, were followed longitudinally. This clone has a single count. Libraries were prepared by immunoSEQ multiplex PCR; TCRdb keeps only in-frame clonotypes and omits some of them. The table lists more than 200,000 clones, roughly 80% of them singletons. The chain employs TRBV3-1 (or the pseudogene TRBV3-2) and TRBJ2-5; no definite D call. This clonotype was obtained from a woman older than 75 with COVID-19, enrolled during active disease. Material for sequencing was peripheral blood. The CDR3 nucleotides read TGTGCCAGCAGCCAAGTTCCTATGGTGAGAGAGACCCAGTACTTC. Residues: CASSQVPMVRETQYF.